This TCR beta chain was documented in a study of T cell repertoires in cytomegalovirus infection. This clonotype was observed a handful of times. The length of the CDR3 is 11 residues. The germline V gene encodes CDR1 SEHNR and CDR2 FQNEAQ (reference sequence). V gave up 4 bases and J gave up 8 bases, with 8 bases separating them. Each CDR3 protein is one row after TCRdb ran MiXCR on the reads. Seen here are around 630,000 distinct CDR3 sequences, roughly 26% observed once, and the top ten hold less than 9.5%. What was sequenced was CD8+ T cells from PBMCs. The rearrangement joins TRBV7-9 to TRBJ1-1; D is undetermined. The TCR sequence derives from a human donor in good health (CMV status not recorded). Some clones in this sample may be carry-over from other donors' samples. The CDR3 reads CASSWTQEAFF. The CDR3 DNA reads TGTGCCAGCAGCTGGACCCAGGAAGCTTTCTTT.